The clone carrying this T cell receptor beta chain was detected many times. The data were obtained in a study of T cells in Graves' hyperthyroidism and ophthalmopathy. The patients, who ranged from 18 to 65 in age, presented with newly diagnosed hyperthyroidism lasting under 2 months. Diagnoses used clinical symptoms, serum thyroxine and TRAb, thyroid ultrasound and orbital computed tomography. RNA transcripts yielded amplified TCR beta CDR3 regions. HTBI primers drove first-round RT-PCR of the TCR CDR3. TCRdb used MiXCR to reprocess the multiplex PCR reads, holding one entry per CDR3 protein. The data hold about 360,000 distinct CDR3 sequences, with under 20% observed a single time. V shed 4 bases and J shed 4 bases, with 14 bases lying between them. Per germline, CDR1 SGDLS and CDR2 YYNGEE. This CDR3 comprises 14 residues.

Material: blood. The clonotype originates from a woman aged 18-29 years with Graves' hyperthyroidism. V is TRBV9 and J is TRBJ1-1; D gene unclear. DNA of the CDR3: TGTGCCAGCAGCTCCTATTCGTGGGCCACTGAAGCTTTCTTT. Translating gives CASSSYSWATEAFF. The whole variable domain, remainder taken from reference TRBV9 and TRBJ1-1, is DSGVTQTPKHLITATGQRVTLRCSPRSGDLSVYWYQQSLDQGLQFLIQYYNGEERAKGNILERFSAQQFPDLHSELNLSSLELGDSALYFCASSSYSWATEAFFGQGTRLTVV.